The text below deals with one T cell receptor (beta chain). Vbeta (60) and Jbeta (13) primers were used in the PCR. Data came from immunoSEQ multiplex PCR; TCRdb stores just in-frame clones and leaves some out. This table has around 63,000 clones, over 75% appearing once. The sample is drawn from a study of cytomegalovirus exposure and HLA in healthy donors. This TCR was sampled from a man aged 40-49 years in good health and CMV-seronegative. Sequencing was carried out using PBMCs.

CDR3 coding DNA: TGTGCCAGCAGTTTATATCCCGGCCAGGGAGGATACACCGGGGAGCTGTTTTTT. This translates into CASSLYPGQGGYTGELFF. J is TRBJ2-2 and V is TRBV27; D possibly corresponds to TRBD2 (6 bases). The CDR3 extends over 18 amino acids. Trimming took off 1 base at V and 3 bases at J, with 18 bases between the two ends. Germline CDR1 is MNHEY and CDR2 is SMNVEV (reference sequence).